Shown below are 10 T cell receptor beta chains from a single sample sequenced in a study of CD8 T cells in Susac syndrome. It was with random hexamers that roughly 0.5 to 1 ug RNA was reverse transcribed. TCRdb redid the calling of the immunoSEQ multiplex PCR reads with MiXCR, one entry per CDR3 protein. The sample carries about 240,000 distinct CDR3 sequences, 96% recorded once. The sequencing input was CD4+ T cells from PBMCs. Receptor source: a human donor with Susac syndrome.

The CDR3 DNA reads TGTGCCAGCAGCCACAGGGGACTAGCGGGCCAAGGGAACATTCAGTACTTC. It encodes CASSHRGLAGQGNIQYF. The genes are TRBV11-3 and TRBJ2-4; 12 positions agree with TRBD2. V lost 5 bases and J lost 7; bases outside the gene matches: 12. From germline, CDR1 is SGHNT and CDR2 YENEEA. CDR3 length: 17 amino acids.

The V gene is TRBV27, the J gene TRBJ2-3, with 8 bases aligning to TRBD2. Germline CDR1 MNHEY, CDR2 SMNVEV (reference sequence). CDR3 length: 15 residues. V shed 6 bases, J shed 1 base, and the junction held 6 bases outside the gene matches. The CDR3 reads CASRLAREGTDTQYF. The CDR3 region has the DNA TGTGCCAGCAGACTCGCGCGGGAGGGCACAGATACGCAGTATTTT.

V and J are TRBV3-1 and TRBJ2-7; D is ambiguous. Germline loops: CDR1 LGHDT, CDR2 YNNKEL (reference sequence). Trimming left V 0 bases short and J 3 bases short, with 3 bases between. This CDR3 comprises 12 residues. The CDR3, as DNA: TGTGCCAGCAGCCAAGATGACTACGAGCAGTACTTC. Translated, it gives CASSQDDYEQYF.

This chain uses TRBV11-3 with TRBJ2-1, with 8 bases fitting TRBD1. V shed 5 bases, J shed 2 bases, and the junction held 2 bases outside the gene matches. This CDR3 comprises 14 residues. CDR1 and CDR2 (germline): SGHNT, YENEEA. CDR3 DNA: TGTGCCAGCAGCGTACAGGGGGCCTACAATGAGCAGTTCTTC. Translated: CASSVQGAYNEQFF.

V usage is TRBV28 and J usage is TRBJ1-1, with TRBD1 identical over 9 bases. CDR3 length equals 15 residues. Per the germline V gene, CDR1 is MDHEN and CDR2 is SYDVKM. V was pared by 5 bases and J by 6 bases, with 10 bases of the junction left unmatched. The CDR3 sequence is CASSQARDREAEAFF. The CDR3 nucleotides are TGTGCCAGCAGTCAAGCCCGGGACAGGGAGGCTGAAGCTTTCTTT.

The chain's CDR3 is CSAPYYLAYEQYF. The CDR3 region has the DNA TGCAGCGCACCTTACTACCTAGCGTACGAGCAGTACTTC. The J gene is TRBJ2-7, the V gene TRBV29-1; D is possibly TRBD2 (6 bases). Trimming took 7 bases from V and 4 from J, leaving 17 bases between them. The germline V gene has CDR1 SQVTM and CDR2 ANQGSEA. The CDR3 is 13 amino acids.

The chain has TRBV27 and TRBJ1-2, with 8 positions matching TRBD1. The CDR3 sequence is 16 residues long. Looked up from germline, CDR1 is MNHEY and CDR2 is SMNVEV (reference sequence). The V segment lost 4 bases and the J segment 0 bases; nucleotides outside the gene matches: 7. Here the CDR3 DNA reads TGTGCCAGCAGTTGGAACAGGGGGGACGCTAACTATGGCTACACCTTC. It yields the protein CASSWNRGDANYGYTF.

The rearrangement uses TRBV7-9 and TRBJ2-1, with TRBD2 identical over 10 bases. The CDR3 is 15 residues long. CDR1 and CDR2 from the germline V gene are SEHNR and FQNEAQ (reference sequence). The junction had 11 bases not matched to a gene; V was cut back by 5 bases and J by 10 bases. The CDR3 is CASSRTSGLSTEQFF. The CDR3 region has the DNA TGTGCCAGCAGCCGGACTAGCGGCCTGAGTACCGAGCAGTTCTTC.

This chain links TRBV20-1 with TRBJ2-3; no definite D call. V was clipped by 6 bases and J by 10 bases, with 14 bases between them. The CDR3 has 11 amino acids. Germline CDR1 and CDR2: DFQATT and SNEGSKA (reference sequence). The CDR3 sequence is CSASWGYAQYF. The CDR3 nucleotides read TGCAGTGCCAGTTGGGGATATGCGCAGTATTTT.

The chain uses TRBV7-2 and TRBJ2-5, with D unresolved. CDR3 length: 14 residues. Trimming left V 5 bases short and J 4 bases short, with 14 bases between. From germline, CDR1 is SGHTA and CDR2 FQGNSA. CDR3 loop: CASSPGLGRETQYF. The DNA of the CDR3 is TGTGCCAGCAGCCCCGGGTTGGGTCGAGAGACCCAGTACTTC.